Below, 25 T cell receptor beta chains from the same sample are listed, as sequenced in a study of human T cells and chemical hapten exposure. MiXCR, applied by TCRdb to the RACE reads, yields one record per CDR3 protein. The sample lists roughly 84,000 distinct CDR3 sequences, 10% seen once, with around 5% in the top ten. Time point in this sample: patch test 2, 6 weeks after DPC sensitization. Treatment meaning: therapeutic diphenylcyclopropenone sensitization with weekly scalp DPC. The sample was whole blood, taken in connection with sensitization to the hapten diphenylcyclopropenone (DPC). All receptors come from a woman aged 45-59 years with alopecia areata. Some clones in this sample may be carry-over from other donors' samples.

This clonotype was recorded many times. This chain uses TRBV11-2 with TRBJ1-4; D perhaps matches TRBD1 (6 bases). This CDR3 spans 15 amino acids. V was cut by 0 bases and J by 8 bases, with 13 bases left in between. From germline, CDR1 is SGHAT and CDR2 FQNNGV. CDR3 amino acids: CASSLDPGVAEKLFF. The CDR3 nucleotides are TGTGCCAGCAGCTTAGATCCAGGGGTGGCAGAAAAACTGTTTTTT.

This clonotype was seen at least ten times. This chain links TRBV24-1 with TRBJ2-2; unclear D gene. This CDR3 spans 11 amino acids. Trimming took off 5 bases at V and 6 bases at J, with 3 bases between the two ends. CDR1 KGHDR and CDR2 SFDVKD come from the germline V gene. The CDR3 region has the DNA TGTGCCACCAGTGGCCCCGGGGAGCTGTTTTTT. Protein: CATSGPGELFF.

This clonotype was recorded a few times. The chain employs TRBV11-2 and TRBJ1-1, with D maybe TRBD1 (5 bases). Germline CDR1 is SGHAT and CDR2 is FQNNGV. This CDR3 contains 13 residues. The V end lost 7 bases, the J end lost 1 base, and 10 bases lay between the germline ends. This chain's CDR3 is CASKLTGNTEAFF. The CDR3 DNA reads as TGTGCCAGCAAACTAACAGGGAACACTGAAGCTTTCTTT. Together with reference TRBV11-2 and TRBJ1-1, the CDR3 gives the full variable domain: EAGVAQSPRYKIIEKRQSVAFWCNPISGHATLYWYQQILGQGPKLLIQFQNNGVVDDSQLPKDRFSAERLKGVDSTLKIQPAKLEDSAVYLCASKLTGNTEAFFGQGTRLTVV.

This clonotype has at least ten counts. The J gene is TRBJ2-5, the V gene TRBV3-1; 8 nucleotides align to TRBD2. Unmatched junction bases numbered 27, after V lost 4 bases and J lost 5 bases. This CDR3 spans 21 amino acids. Germline V CDR1 and CDR2: LGHDT, YNNKEL (reference sequence). The chain's CDR3 is CASSPGGGLRAGHLRVETQYF. The CDR3 DNA reads TGTGCCAGCAGCCCCGGGGGGGGTTTGAGAGCGGGACACTTGCGGGTCGAGACCCAGTACTTC.

This clonotype was detected only a few times. The chain recombines TRBV3-1 with TRBJ2-2; TRBD1 agrees at 7 bases. There are 16 residues in the CDR3. V lost 10 bases, J lost 4 bases, and 15 bases stayed unmatched. In germline, CDR1 is LGHDT, CDR2 YNNKEL (reference sequence). DNA for the CDR3: TGTGCCACCCCAGTAAGTCCGACAGGGACCACCGGGGAGCTGTTTTTT. Translating gives CATPVSPTGTTGELFF.

This clonotype has just a few counts. The gene calls are TRBV20-1 and TRBJ2-5, with 9 positions matching TRBD2. The CDR3 spans 16 residues. J was trimmed by 0 bases and V by 0 bases; bases with no gene match: 5. Germline loops: CDR1 DFQATT, CDR2 SNEGSKA (reference sequence). The CDR3 bases are TGCAGTGCTAGAGATACTAGCGGGCGGTACCAAGAGACCCAGTACTTC. It specifies CSARDTSGRYQETQYF.

Ten or more counts support this clonotype. The chain recombines TRBV28 with TRBJ2-4; possibly TRBD1 for D (6 bases). CDR3 size: 11 residues. Looked up from germline, CDR1 is MDHEN and CDR2 is SYDVKM. V was shortened by 2 bases and J by 14 bases, with 10 bases between the two germline ends. The CDR3 nucleotides read TGTGCCAGCAGTTTAAGGGGGACGGAGTACTTC. Its protein product is CASSLRGTEYF. The full variable domain, in which reference TRBV28 and TRBJ2-4 provide the parts outside the CDR3, is DVKVTQSSRYLVKRTGEKVFLECVQDMDHENMFWYRQDPGLGLRLIYFSYDVKMKEKGDIPEGYSVSREKKERFSLILESASTNQTSMYLCASSLRGTEYFGAGTRLSVL.

The chain combines TRBV3-1 with TRBJ1-1; no firm D call. Trimming removed 5 bases at V and 1 base at J, with 14 bases between. This CDR3 is 15 amino acids long. Per the germline V gene, CDR1 is LGHDT and CDR2 is YNNKEL (reference sequence). The CDR3 here is CASSSSPSGNTEAFF. CDR3 nucleotide sequence: TGTGCCAGCAGCTCTTCCCCTTCGGGGAACACTGAAGCTTTCTTT.

There are many counts of this clonotype. This rearrangement joins TRBV20-1 to TRBJ2-7; TRBD2 matches 10 bases. CDR1 and CDR2 from the germline V gene are DFQATT and SNEGSKA (reference sequence). The CDR3 covers 14 residues. V was clipped by 6 bases and J by 6 bases; unmatched bases: 11. The CDR3 DNA is TGCAGTGCACCTGCTAGCGGGAGAACGTCCGAGCAGTACTTC. Translated: CSAPASGRTSEQYF.

This clonotype has at least ten counts. The J gene is TRBJ1-1, the V gene TRBV7-9; D is undetermined. V was trimmed by 1 base and J by 2 bases, leaving 20 bases between them. CDR1 SEHNR and CDR2 FQNEAQ come from the germline V gene (reference sequence). CDR3 length: 18 amino acids. The CDR3 coding sequence is TGTGCCAGCAGCTTAGGGTCAAATTTTGAAAGGCCAAACACTGAAGCTTTCTTT. This encodes CASSLGSNFERPNTEAFF.

This clonotype was observed a handful of times. The chain combines TRBV12-5 with TRBJ1-5; D is undetermined. From germline, CDR1 is LGHNT and CDR2 FRNRAP. The CDR3 covers 16 residues. V was shortened by 4 bases and J by 0 bases, with 13 bases between the two germline ends. The CDR3 loop is CASGSPRVGSNQPQHF. CDR3 nucleotide sequence: TGTGCTAGTGGTTCCCCAAGGGTCGGTAGCAATCAGCCCCAGCATTTT.

The rearrangement links TRBV5-1 to TRBJ2-2; 11 bases fit TRBD2. The CDR3 is made up of 16 amino acids. Germline values: CDR1 SGHRS, CDR2 YFSETQ. The junction had 4 bases not matched to a gene; V was cut back by 3 bases and J by 3 bases. The CDR3 reads CASSSSGRPYTGELFF. The CDR3 nucleotides are TGCGCCAGCAGCTCTAGCGGGAGGCCCTACACCGGGGAGCTGTTTTTT.

At least ten counts were recorded for this clonotype. The chain carries TRBV20-1 and TRBJ2-1, with 9 bases identical to TRBD2. CDR3 length: 15 residues. The trim removed 4 bases at V and 5 bases at J, leaving 9 bases unmatched. Germline V CDR1 and CDR2: DFQATT, SNEGSKA (reference sequence). The CDR3 sequence is CSAIPGTSMNNEQFF. DNA for the CDR3: TGCAGTGCTATCCCCGGGACTAGCATGAACAATGAGCAGTTCTTC.

This clonotype was recorded at least ten times. The chain employs TRBV6-5 and TRBJ2-2; the D is unclear. Trimming removed 0 bases at V and 0 bases at J, with 14 bases between. This CDR3 contains 18 residues. CDR1 is MNHEY, CDR2 SVGAGI, per germline. CDR3 in amino acids: CASSYSNNRRTNTGELFF. The CDR3 nucleotides read TGTGCCAGCAGTTACTCCAATAATCGCAGGACGAACACCGGGGAGCTGTTTTTT.

The chain couples TRBV19 to TRBJ2-7, with a weak D call TRBD2 (6 bases). The germline gives CDR1 LNHDA, CDR2 SQIVND (reference sequence). V lost 5 bases to trimming and J lost 1 base, with 12 bases between them. The CDR3 runs to 14 residues. Written as DNA, the CDR3 is TGTGCCAGTAGTCGGGGGACGCCTTCCTACGAGCAGTACTTC. It codes for CASSRGTPSYEQYF.

V usage is TRBV6-2 or TRBV6-3 and J usage is TRBJ2-7; D is uncertain. The CDR3 is 11 amino acids. Trimming removed 6 bases from V and 3 bases from J, with 6 bases in between. CDR1 and CDR2 from the germline V gene are MNHEY and SVGEGT. In DNA, the CDR3 is TGTGCCAGCAGAACTTTCTACGAGCAGTACTTC. Translated: CASRTFYEQYF.

On this clonotype itself: A much larger clone sits a single nucleotide away, making a read error possible. The chain combines TRBV27 with TRBJ2-7; D not certain. The CDR3 contains 10 residues. CDR1 and CDR2 from the germline V gene are MNHEY and SMNVEV (reference sequence). Trimming removed 11 bases at V and 5 bases at J, with 10 bases between. The CDR3 DNA sequence: TGTGCCGCTGGGTCTGACGAGCAGTACTTC. Translating gives CAAGSDEQYF.

This clonotype occurred many times. The gene calls are TRBV27 and TRBJ1-1, with D maybe TRBD1 (6 bases). Looked up from germline, CDR1 is MNHEY and CDR2 is SMNVEV (reference sequence). The CDR3 has 14 amino acids. Trimming cost V 4 bases and J 1 base, with 10 bases left between them. This CDR3 reads CASSWRGANTEAFF. Here the CDR3 DNA reads TGTGCCAGCAGTTGGAGGGGGGCGAACACTGAAGCTTTCTTT.

This clonotype showed up many times. The chain recombines TRBV7-9 with TRBJ2-3, with D perhaps matching TRBD2 (6 bases). This CDR3 has 15 residues. The V gene lost 5 bases and the J gene lost 0 bases, with 12 bases spanning the gap. Germline-derived CDR1 and CDR2 are SEHNR and FQNEAQ (reference sequence). CDR3 amino acids: CASSRDGTSTDTQYF. In DNA form, the CDR3 reads TGTGCCAGCAGCCGGGACGGGACTAGCACAGATACGCAGTATTTT.

This clonotype has a count of ten or more. Here the CDR3 DNA reads TGTGCCAGCAGCACCGGGGGTGCCAGCTCTGGAAACACCATATATTTT. Translation: CASSTGGASSGNTIYF. The chain uses TRBV7-2 and TRBJ1-3; D is perhaps TRBD1 (5 bases). The CDR3 contains 16 residues. Trimming took 5 bases from V and 0 from J, leaving 14 bases between them. The germline V gene has CDR1 SGHTA and CDR2 FQGNSA.

This clonotype has only a few counts. The chain has TRBV2 and TRBJ1-4; D gene unclear. The CDR3 consists of 17 residues. V shed 0 bases and J shed 0 bases, with 11 bases lying between them. The germline gives CDR1 SNHLY, CDR2 FYNNEI. CDR3 bases: TGTGCCAGCAGTGAAGCAGACGCCCTAGCAACTAATGAAAAACTGTTTTTT. This translates into CASSEADALATNEKLFF.

This clonotype was detected ten times or more. This rearrangement joins TRBV21-1 to TRBJ2-7; TRBD2 is the table's D call and was not checked against the DNA. TRBV21-1 is marked as a pseudogene. There are 15 residues in the CDR3. The CDR3 nucleotides are TGTGCCAGCAGCAAACGACGATCCCTCACCTACGAGCAGTACTTC. The encoded protein is CASSKRRSLTYEQYF.

The rearrangement links TRBV7-9 to TRBJ2-3; tentatively, D is TRBD2 (6 bases). Germline CDR1 SEHNR, CDR2 FQNEAQ (reference sequence). This CDR3 comprises 16 residues. Deletions cut 5 bases from V and 0 bases from J, with 15 bases between. The CDR3 DNA sequence: TGTGCCAGCAGCGCGGGGCTAGCGATTAGCACAGATACGCAGTATTTT. Amino acid sequence: CASSAGLAISTDTQYF. Full variable domain (outside the CDR3, taken from reference TRBV7-9 and TRBJ2-3): DTGVSQNPRHKITKRGQNVTFRCDPISEHNRLYWYRQTLGQGPEFLTYFQNEAQLEKSRLLSDRFSAERPKGSFSTLEIQRTEQGDSAMYLCASSAGLAISTDTQYFGPGTRLTVL.

There are many counts of this clonotype. The chain combines TRBV3-1 with TRBJ1-1, with D possibly being TRBD1 (6 bases). Germline CDR1 is LGHDT and CDR2 is YNNKEL (reference sequence). V was shortened by 11 bases and J by 2 bases, with 15 bases between the two germline ends. CDR3 length: 13 amino acids. The CDR3 nucleotides are TGTGCCTCCCGGGGGCGACTCAACACTGAAGCTTTCTTT. Its translation is CASRGRLNTEAFF.

This clonotype appeared a few times. The CDR3 sequence: CAARQGGSMNTEAFF. As DNA, the CDR3 is TGCGCCGCTCGACAGGGAGGTTCGATGAACACTGAAGCTTTCTTT. The chain combines TRBV10-2 with TRBJ1-1, with 7 bases lining up with TRBD1. Germline V gene lookup returns CDR1 WSHSY and CDR2 SAAADI. The trim removed 11 bases at V and 0 bases at J, leaving 12 bases unmatched. The CDR3 contains 15 residues.